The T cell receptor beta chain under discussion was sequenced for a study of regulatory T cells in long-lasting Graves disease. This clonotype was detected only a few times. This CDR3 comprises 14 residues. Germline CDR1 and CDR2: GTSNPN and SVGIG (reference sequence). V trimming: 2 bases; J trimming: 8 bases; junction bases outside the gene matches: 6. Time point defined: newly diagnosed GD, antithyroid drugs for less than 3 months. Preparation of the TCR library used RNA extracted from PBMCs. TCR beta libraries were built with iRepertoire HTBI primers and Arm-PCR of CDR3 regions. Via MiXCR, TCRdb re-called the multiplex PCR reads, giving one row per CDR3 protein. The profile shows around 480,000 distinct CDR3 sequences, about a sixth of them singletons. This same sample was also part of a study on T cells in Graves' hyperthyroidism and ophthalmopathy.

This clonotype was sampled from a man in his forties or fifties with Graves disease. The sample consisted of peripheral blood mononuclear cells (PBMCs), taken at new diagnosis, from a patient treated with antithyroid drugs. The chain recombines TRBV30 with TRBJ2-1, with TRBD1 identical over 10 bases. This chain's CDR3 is CAWSYGQGDDEQFF. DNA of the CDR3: TGTGCCTGGAGTTATGGACAGGGGGATGATGAGCAGTTCTTC.